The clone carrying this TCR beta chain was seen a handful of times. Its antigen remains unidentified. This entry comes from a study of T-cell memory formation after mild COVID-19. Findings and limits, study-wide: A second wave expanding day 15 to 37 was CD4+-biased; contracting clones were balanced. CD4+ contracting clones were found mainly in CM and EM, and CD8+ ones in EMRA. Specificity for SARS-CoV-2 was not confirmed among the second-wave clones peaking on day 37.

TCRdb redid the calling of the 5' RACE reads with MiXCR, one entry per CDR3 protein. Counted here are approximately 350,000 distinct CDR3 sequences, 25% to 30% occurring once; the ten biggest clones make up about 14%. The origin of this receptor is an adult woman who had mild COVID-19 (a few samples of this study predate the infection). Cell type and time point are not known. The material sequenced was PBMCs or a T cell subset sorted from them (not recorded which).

CDR3 in DNA: TGTGCCAGCAGTTTAAGCGGGACCCACAATGAGCAGTTCTTC. The encoded protein is CASSLSGTHNEQFF. The V gene is TRBV12-3 or TRBV12-4, the J gene TRBJ2-1; 7 bases agree with TRBD2. V gave up 2 bases and J gave up 5 bases; unmatched junction bases: 3. The CDR3 has 14 residues.